The rows below give T cell receptor beta chains drawn from one sample of a study of blood T cell repertoires in COVID-19. Clones were sequenced by immunoSEQ multiplex PCR, and TCRdb holds only the in-frame ones, with some missing. The data contain roughly 220,000 clones, approximately 86% of them singletons. Sequencing was performed on PBMCs or T cells enriched from blood (not recorded which). Receptors originate from a woman in her 50s with acute COVID-19. Each CDR3 is given without its conserved first and last residue.

j_gene: TRBJ2-7; v_gene: TRBV7-2; CDR3aa: ASNIQGPAYEQY
j_gene: TRBJ2-1; v_gene: TRBV18; CDR3aa: ASSPGFGAGGGNEQF
j_gene: TRBJ2-1; v_gene: TRBV5-1; CDR3aa: ASSLGAAGELLSEQF
j_gene: TRBJ2-3; v_gene: TRBV3-1/TRBV3-2; CDR3aa: ASSPTTGRGSTDTQY
j_gene: TRBJ2-1; v_gene: TRBV5-4; CDR3aa: ASSLPVAGGNEQF
j_gene: TRBJ1-1; v_gene: TRBV7-8; CDR3aa: ASSPRDRGVRDTEAF
j_gene: TRBJ2-5; v_gene: TRBV10-3; CDR3aa: AISAGGRGETQY
j_gene: TRBJ2-5; v_gene: TRBV7-9; CDR3aa: ASSLWTGGQETQY
j_gene: TRBJ2-3; v_gene: TRBV27; CDR3aa: ASSLNRGASTDTQY
j_gene: TRBJ2-1; v_gene: TRBV27; CDR3aa: ASSSGLSSYNEQF
j_gene: TRBJ1-6; v_gene: TRBV11-2; CDR3aa: ASSLGGAYNSPLH
j_gene: TRBJ1-1; v_gene: TRBV7-9; CDR3aa: ASSPQVDTEAF
j_gene: TRBJ2-6; v_gene: TRBV28; CDR3aa: ASSGTTVLSGWANVLT
j_gene: TRBJ1-1; v_gene: TRBV27; CDR3aa: ASSWTGGYSEAF
j_gene: TRBJ1-4; v_gene: TRBV28; CDR3aa: ASMAGTGGGKLF
j_gene: TRBJ1-2; v_gene: TRBV12-3/TRBV12-4; CDR3aa: ASTPGDYGYT
j_gene: TRBJ1-1; v_gene: TRBV30; CDR3aa: AWTEWAGPSEAF
j_gene: TRBJ1-2; v_gene: TRBV20-1; CDR3aa: SASPRGDRIYGYT
j_gene: TRBJ1-5; v_gene: TRBV11-2; CDR3aa: ASSFDGSRVGQPQH
j_gene: TRBJ2-3; v_gene: TRBV3-1/TRBV3-2; CDR3aa: ASSRSGRGGTDTQY
j_gene: TRBJ1-5; v_gene: TRBV5-1; CDR3aa: ASSLGGNSNQPQH
j_gene: TRBJ1-1; v_gene: TRBV27; CDR3aa: ASSRQENTEAF
j_gene: TRBJ2-1; v_gene: TRBV30; CDR3aa: AWSLASGRGEQF